This passage covers 26 T cell receptor beta chains from one sample sequenced in a study of T cells expressing NK-cell markers. TCRdb processed the 5' RACE reads again and assigns one entry to each CDR3 protein, with no DNA. This sample's table reports 200,000 to 300,000 distinct CDR3 sequences. Sequenced: blood T cells: a sorted CD56 or NKG2C T cell subset, CD4+ or CD8+ T cells, or bulk PBMC T cells (not recorded which). These receptors were collected from a woman between 18 and 75 years old in good health.

This sequence joins TRBV28 and TRBJ1-2. CDR3 length: 15 amino acids. The germline CDR1 and CDR2 sequences are MDHEN and SYDVKM. CDR3 in amino acids: CASSLQETTNYGYTF.

The chain carries TRBV6-2 or TRBV6-3 and TRBJ2-3; TCRdb selects TRBD1, and the lack of DNA leaves this call unchecked. From germline, CDR1 is MNHEY and CDR2 SVGEGT. There are 13 residues in the CDR3. CDR3 sequence: CASRGTVRDTQYF.

The gene calls are TRBV20-1 and TRBJ2-1. The CDR3 is 14 residues long. Germline CDR1 is DFQATT and CDR2 is SNEGSKA (reference sequence). The CDR3: CSASTPSSYNEQFF.

CDR3 protein: CASKGQERSGRAFF. The chain joins TRBV12-3 or TRBV12-4 to TRBJ1-1; as DNA is missing, the TRBD1 call by TCRdb cannot be tested. CDR3 length: 14 amino acids.

The chain uses TRBV5-1 and TRBJ1-5; the D gene TCRdb calls, TRBD1, cannot be checked with no DNA. The germline CDR1 and CDR2 sequences are SGHRS and YFSETQ. There are 15 residues in the CDR3. The CDR3 reads CASSLEGTHGGPQHF.

The CDR3 region is CASSLWQGPEAFF. The V call is TRBV27, the J call TRBJ1-1. The CDR3 runs 13 residues. Germline CDR1 MNHEY, CDR2 SMNVEV (reference sequence).

J is TRBJ2-1 and V is TRBV29-1. This CDR3 has 13 amino acids. From germline, CDR1 is SQVTM and CDR2 ANQGSEA. The CDR3 sequence: CSVGHSSYNEQFF.

This chain joins TRBV7-3 and TRBJ2-3; TCRdb's D gene call, TRBD2, goes unchecked for lack of DNA. This CDR3 has 15 residues. The V gene's germline CDR1 is SGHTA and CDR2 FQGTGA. CDR3 region: CASNLGQGQSDTQYF.

The chain carries TRBV4-2 and TRBJ1-3. CDR1 is LGHNA and CDR2 is YNFKEQ in the germline V gene. This CDR3 spans 15 amino acids. The CDR3 reads CASSQDEGFRNTIYF.

The V and J genes are TRBV20-1 and TRBJ1-1. Germline loops: CDR1 DFQATT, CDR2 SNEGSKA (reference sequence). CDR3 length: 13 residues. The CDR3 region is CSARHTVHTEAFF.

The genes are TRBV20-1 and TRBJ1-1; TCRdb picks TRBD1, but there is no DNA to check that call. This CDR3 comprises 14 residues. Germline V gene data show CDR1 as DFQATT and CDR2 as SNEGSKA (reference sequence). The CDR3 is CSAVQGARATEAFF.

The chain has TRBV7-9 and TRBJ1-1. The CDR3 contains 16 residues. Germline V gene data show CDR1 as SEHNR and CDR2 as FQNEAQ (reference sequence). The CDR3 is CASSLSARAMNTEAFF.

V gene TRBV5-1 combines with J gene TRBJ2-3. The CDR3 contains 15 residues. From germline, CDR1 is SGHRS and CDR2 YFSETQ. The CDR3 loop reads CASSQRDSSTDTQYF.

The gene calls are TRBV30 and TRBJ2-7; TCRdb returns TRBD2, unconfirmable since there is no DNA. The germline gives CDR1 GTSNPN, CDR2 SVGIG (reference sequence). This CDR3 is 14 amino acids long. This chain's CDR3 is CAWSPARVGYEQYF.

V is TRBV12-3 or TRBV12-4 and J is TRBJ1-5; the D call from TCRdb, TRBD1, cannot be confirmed without DNA. This CDR3 spans 13 amino acids. The CDR3 protein is CASSPDGQQPQHF.

This rearrangement joins TRBV20-1 to TRBJ2-6; TCRdb proposes TRBD1, but this gene call is untestable without DNA. The CDR3 totals 15 residues. The germline gives CDR1 DFQATT, CDR2 SNEGSKA (reference sequence). The CDR3 sequence is CSAGTGVSGANVLTF.

The chain carries TRBV14 and TRBJ1-6; TCRdb's D call of TRBD1 is untestable without DNA. The V gene's germline CDR1 is SGHDN and CDR2 FVKESK. The CDR3 spans 15 residues. The CDR3 sequence is CASSQRQGAYSPLHF.

The chain uses TRBV7-2 and TRBJ1-2. CDR1 and CDR2 from the germline V gene are SGHTA and FQGNSA. This CDR3 contains 14 residues. CDR3 loop: CASSSQGPGYGYTF.

The chain joins TRBV5-1 to TRBJ2-7; the D gene TCRdb calls, TRBD2, cannot be checked with no DNA. Per germline, CDR1 SGHRS and CDR2 YFSETQ. There are 13 residues in the CDR3. CDR3 sequence reads: CASSLATEGPQYF.

This chain joins TRBV6-1 and TRBJ1-2; the TRBD1 assignment by TCRdb is unverifiable without DNA. Germline V gives CDR1 MNHNS, CDR2 SASEGT. This CDR3 comprises 14 residues. The CDR3 protein is CASSENRGHYGYTF.

The chain employs TRBV11-2 and TRBJ1-6. Germline loops: CDR1 SGHAT, CDR2 FQNNGV. CDR3 size: 15 residues. The chain's CDR3 is CASSFGSSYNSPLHF.

The chain is built from TRBV20-1 and TRBJ2-7; TCRdb names TRBD2, which stays unverified in the absence of DNA. The CDR3 sequence is 15 residues long. Germline V gene lookup returns CDR1 DFQATT and CDR2 SNEGSKA (reference sequence). CDR3 amino acids: CSAEERTSGNYEQYF.

CDR3 protein: CSARFRGNEKLFF. V gene TRBV20-1 combines with J gene TRBJ1-4. The germline V gene encodes CDR1 DFQATT and CDR2 SNEGSKA (reference sequence). The CDR3 length is 13 residues.

The chain employs TRBV18 and TRBJ1-1. The CDR3 runs 13 residues. The germline CDR1 and CDR2 sequences are KGHSH and LQKENI. This CDR3 is CATREGLAERAFF.

The gene calls are TRBV2 and TRBJ2-3; the D gene TCRdb calls, TRBD2, cannot be checked with no DNA. The CDR3 runs 15 residues. The V gene's germline CDR1 is SNHLY and CDR2 FYNNEI. CDR3 in amino acids: CASSEAGARTDTQYF.

The genes are TRBV6-1 and TRBJ2-5. Germline CDR1 and CDR2: MNHNS and SASEGT. The CDR3 has 13 amino acids. The CDR3 sequence is CASRQGYQETQYF.